Following are 27 T cell receptor beta chains from one sample sequenced in a study of CD4 and CD8 cells across lung adenocarcinoma regions. TCRdb used MiXCR to reprocess the PCR reads, holding one entry per CDR3 protein. The table shows 4,500 to 6,500 distinct CDR3 sequences, with approximately 67% occurring only once. Sequencing was carried out using CD4+ T cells from the center of a lung tumor. The receptors shown here come from a female donor with lung adenocarcinoma. The CD4 and CD8 labels of this study may be unreliable.

The chain carries TRBV6-1 and TRBJ2-3, with D perhaps matching TRBD2 (7 bases). The end of the DNA aligns better with TRBJ2-7, so the J call may be wrong. CDR1 is MNHNS and CDR2 is SASEGT in the germline V gene. The CDR3 runs 15 residues. The CDR3 sequence is CARGGGGISTDTQYF. CDR3 nucleotide sequence: TGTGCCAGGGGGGGAGGGGGGATTAGCACAGATACGCAGTACTTC.

The chain couples TRBV6-1 to TRBJ2-1; D unresolved. The tail of the sequence fits TRBJ2-7 better, so the J call may be wrong. Germline V gene sequence: CDR1 MNHNS, CDR2 SASEGT. The CDR3 is made up of 12 amino acids. The CDR3 coding sequence is TGTGCCAGCAGACAAGCTGGATACGAGCAGTACTTC. This encodes CASRQAGYEQYF.

The genes are TRBV11-2 and TRBJ2-1; 9 bases agree with TRBD2. Looked up from germline, CDR1 is SGHAT and CDR2 is FQNNGV. Trimming at V came to 4 bases and at J to 4 bases, leaving 5 bases not matched to a gene. This CDR3 is built from 15 residues. For the CDR3, the DNA is TGTGCCAGCAGCTCCGGGACTAGCAGTTACAATGAGCAGTTCTTC. Protein product: CASSSGTSSYNEQFF.

With regard to this clonotype: The junction and the germline gene differ at one end; a read error may be behind it. The chain combines TRBV6-1 with TRBJ2-2; 8 bases map to TRBD1. CDR1 and CDR2 from the germline V gene are MNHNS and SASEGT. This CDR3 spans 15 amino acids. The CDR3 is CASSKQGGTSDEQFF. The CDR3 DNA reads as TGTGCCAGCAGTAAACAGGGGGGTACCTCCGATGAGCAGTTCTTT.

This sequence joins TRBV6-1 and TRBJ2-5, with 16 bases fitting TRBD2. The last part of the DNA fits TRBJ2-7 better; the J call may be wrong. Germline V CDR1 and CDR2: MNHNS, SASEGT. The CDR3 is 17 residues long. This CDR3 is CASSEAGLAGGPHEQYF. The DNA for the CDR3 is TGTGCCAGCAGTGAAGCGGGACTAGCGGGAGGGCCACACGAGCAGTACTTC.

The chain recombines TRBV12-3 or TRBV12-4 with TRBJ2-1, with a tentative D call TRBD1 (6 bases). The CDR3 is made up of 14 amino acids. The germline V and J ends were trimmed by 8 bases and 2 bases, with 13 bases remaining between them. CDR3 bases: TGTGCCAGCGGGACCCGACAGGCCTACAATGAGCAGTTCTTC. It translates to CASGTRQAYNEQFF.

The chain uses TRBV6-1 and TRBJ2-5; no clear D gene. V lost 1 base, J lost 4 bases, and 10 bases lay in between. The CDR3 spans 14 residues. In germline, CDR1 is MNHNS, CDR2 SASEGT. CDR3 residues: CASSEGATRETQYF. CDR3 nucleotide sequence: TGTGCCAGCAGTGAAGGGGCGACGAGAGAGACCCAGTACTTC.

The chain has TRBV6-4 and TRBJ2-3, with 8 positions matching TRBD2. Germline CDR1 is MRHNA and CDR2 is SNTAGT. Trimming removed 5 bases from V and 0 bases from J; junction bases left unmatched: 4. The CDR3 totals 15 residues. CDR3: CASSPTSGSTDTQYF. As DNA, the CDR3 is TGTGCCAGCAGTCCCACTAGCGGAAGCACAGATACGCAGTATTTT.

CDR3 loop: CSVMDSNTDTQYF. CDR3 nucleotides: TGCAGTGTTATGGACAGTAACACAGATACGCAGTATTTT. The chain uses TRBV20-1 and TRBJ2-3; possibly TRBD1 for D (6 bases). From germline, CDR1 is DFQATT and CDR2 SNEGSKA (reference sequence). This CDR3 has 13 amino acids. V was trimmed by 7 bases and J by 2 bases, leaving 13 bases between them.

V usage is TRBV6-4 and J usage is TRBJ2-3, with D perhaps TRBD2 (5 bases). Germline V CDR1 and CDR2: MRHNA, SNTAGT. The V gene lost 0 bases and the J gene lost 4 bases, with 11 bases spanning the gap. The CDR3 extends over 15 amino acids. CDR3 DNA: TGTGCCAGCAGTGACTCGACCAGCGGCCCAGATACGCAGTATTTT. This translates into CASSDSTSGPDTQYF.

Comments on this clonotype: At one end the junction does not follow the germline gene, possibly because of a read error. The chain joins TRBV7-2 to TRBJ1-6; D perhaps matches TRBD1 (5 bases). This CDR3 spans 13 amino acids. Germline loops: CDR1 SGHTA, CDR2 FQGNSA. This CDR3 reads CASMGLDSYEQYF. In DNA, the CDR3 is TGTGCCAGCATGGGACTAGACTCCTACGAGCAGTACTTT.

The rearrangement joins TRBV27 to TRBJ1-1; 7 bases are a match to TRBD1. CDR1 and CDR2 from the germline V gene are MNHEY and SMNVEV (reference sequence). Losses at the gene ends were 3 bases for V and 1 base for J; bases not matched to a gene: 2. There are 14 residues in the CDR3. The CDR3 DNA follows: TGTGCCAGCAGTTTTAGGACAGGGAACACTGAAGCTTTCTTT. It is translated as CASSFRTGNTEAFF.

The chain links TRBV3-1 to TRBJ2-2; D is perhaps TRBD1 or TRBD2 (5 bases each). The CDR3 consists of 13 residues. With 4 bases removed from V and 9 bases from J, the gap between germline ends came to 12 bases. Per the germline V gene, CDR1 is LGHDT and CDR2 is YNNKEL (reference sequence). The CDR3 region has the DNA TGTGCCAGCAGCCCCCGAGGGGCCTGGGAGCTGTTTTTT. Protein sequence: CASSPRGAWELFF.

The CDR3 DNA reads TGTGCCAGCAGTTCCGGAGGAAGATGGGAGACCCAGTACTTC. Protein: CASSSGGRWETQYF. V is TRBV28 and J is TRBJ2-1; D possibly corresponds to TRBD2 (5 bases). The DNA end favors TRBJ2-5, so the J call may be wrong. CDR1 is MDHEN, CDR2 SYDVKM, per germline. This CDR3 is built from 14 residues.

A word on this clonotype: The conserved final phenylalanine or tryptophan is absent from the CDR3, which likely points to a read error. Because the CDR3's place on the DNA is in doubt, the DNA is left out and the CDR3 is given as listed by TCRdb. The V and J genes are TRBV13 and TRBJ2-5; the table gives TRBD1 as D, unverified against the DNA. The CDR3 is made up of 12 amino acids, end residues included. In germline, CDR1 is PRHDT, CDR2 FYEKMQ (reference sequence). The chain's CDR3 is CVPVAGRTPTAA.

By its share, this clonotype is large (0.1 to 1%). The chain employs TRBV6-5 and TRBJ2-1; TRBD2 matches at 9 bases. Germline V gives CDR1 MNHEY, CDR2 SVGAGI. J was trimmed by 5 bases and V by 6 bases; bases with no gene match: 11. The CDR3 runs to 16 residues. For the CDR3, the DNA is TGTGCCAGCAGCGGCGAGAGCGGGAGGCCCCACAATGAGCAGTTCTTC. Amino acids: CASSGESGRPHNEQFF.

This sequence joins TRBV12-3 or TRBV12-4 and TRBJ2-5; D might be TRBD2 (5 bases). TRBJ2-7 explains the end of the DNA better; the J call may be wrong. The CDR3 consists of 13 residues. The CDR3 spells CASSLSLAYEQYF. In nucleotides, the CDR3 is TGTGCCAGCAGTTTAAGTCTAGCATACGAGCAGTACTTC.

The V gene is TRBV11-2, the J gene TRBJ2-5, with 9 bases matching TRBD1. The tail of the sequence fits TRBJ2-1 better, so the J call may be wrong. Germline CDR1 SGHAT, CDR2 FQNNGV. CDR3 length: 14 amino acids. CDR3 coding DNA: TGTGCCAGCAGCTTAGGACGGGACAGGGTTGAGCAGTTCTTC. Residues: CASSLGRDRVEQFF.

CDR3 amino acids: CASILGQGRTYEQYF. The DNA for the CDR3 is TGTGCCAGCATCTTGGGACAGGGGCGAACCTACGAGCAGTACTTC. The chain combines TRBV6-1 with TRBJ2-5; 10 bases agree with TRBD1. The end of the DNA is better explained by TRBJ2-7, so the J call may be wrong. CDR1 and CDR2 from the germline V gene are MNHNS and SASEGT. There are 15 residues in the CDR3.

This clonotype has a single count. The chain carries TRBV7-9 and TRBJ2-1; D is perhaps TRBD1 or TRBD2 (5 bases each). The germline V gene encodes CDR1 SEHNR and CDR2 FQNEAQ (reference sequence). Trimming removed 6 bases at V and 8 bases at J, with 8 bases between. The CDR3 is 11 amino acids. CDR3 in amino acids: CASRLGDEQFF. The DNA for the CDR3 is TGTGCCAGCAGACTAGGGGATGAGCAGTTCTTC.

The chain couples TRBV12-3 or TRBV12-4 to TRBJ2-1, with D perhaps TRBD1 (5 bases). The CDR3 length is 14 residues. Deletions cut 3 bases from V and 7 bases from J, with 13 bases between. CDR3 region: CASSLAGMRNEQFF. CDR3 DNA: TGTGCCAGCAGTTTGGCAGGGATGAGGAATGAGCAGTTCTTC.

The rearrangement uses TRBV14 and TRBJ2-1, with TRBD1 matching 7 bases. The CDR3 is 15 amino acids. Germline CDR1 reads SGHDN; CDR2 reads FVKESK. The J segment lost 5 bases and the V segment lost 3 bases, leaving 7 bases of the junction unmatched. Here the CDR3 DNA reads TGTGCCAGCAGCCAGCACCTAGGGGGCCACAATGAGCAGTTCTTC. Translation gives CASSQHLGGHNEQFF.

This clonotype was picked up one time. The rearrangement uses TRBV7-3 and TRBJ2-3, with 8 nucleotides matching TRBD1. The CDR3 is made up of 15 amino acids. Germline lookup yields CDR1 SGHTA and CDR2 FQGTGA. The trim removed 2 bases at V and 0 bases at J, leaving 1 base unmatched. CDR3 residues: CASSLGTGSTDTQYF. CDR3 DNA sequence: TGTGCCAGCAGCTTAGGGACAGGTAGCACAGATACGCAGTATTTT. Based on the CDR3 plus reference TRBV7-3 and TRBJ2-3, the full variable domain is GAGVSQTPSNKVTEKGKYVELRCDPISGHTALYWYRQSLGQGPEFLIYFQGTGAADDSGLPNDRFFAVRPEGSVSTLKIQRTERGDSAVYLCASSLGTGSTDTQYFGPGTRLTVL.

This clonotype came up once. The V gene is TRBV7-2, the J gene TRBJ2-5; 9 positions agree with TRBD2. The CDR3 consists of 19 residues. Germline V gene lookup returns CDR1 SGHTA and CDR2 FQGNSA. After removal of 2 bases from V and 5 bases from J, the junction contained 18 bases not matched to a gene. The CDR3 DNA sequence: TGTGCCAGCAGCTTAAGATCGAGCGGGAGGTTTTTTCGGACGGAGACCCAGTACTTC. This gives the protein CASSLRSSGRFFRTETQYF.

CDR3 residues: CATQGLAGGRTQYF. CDR3 nucleotide sequence: TGTGCCACCCAAGGACTAGCGGGGGGTCGGACCCAGTACTTC. V usage is TRBV12-3 or TRBV12-4 and J usage is TRBJ2-1; 14 bases fit TRBD2. Judging by the DNA end, TRBJ2-5 fits better; the J call may be wrong. This CDR3 has 14 residues.

This chain links TRBV7-4 with TRBJ2-5; 8 nucleotides line up with TRBD1. The end of the DNA is better explained by TRBJ2-7, so the J call may be wrong. Germline-derived CDR1 and CDR2 are SGHVT and SQSDAQ. This CDR3 contains 14 residues. CDR3 sequence reads: CASSFRTGPDEQYF. The DNA for the CDR3 is TGTGCCAGCAGCTTCCGGACAGGGCCCGACGAGCAGTACTTC.

The chain is built from TRBV7-2 and TRBJ2-2; D may be TRBD1 (5 bases). Germline-derived CDR1 and CDR2 are SGHTA and FQGNSA. CDR3 length: 14 amino acids. The V gene lost 2 bases and the J gene lost 2 bases, with 6 bases spanning the gap. The CDR3: CASSLTGNTGELFF. For the CDR3, the DNA is TGTGCCAGCAGCTTAACAGGAAACACCGGGGAGCTGTTTTTT.